This TCR beta chain stems from a study of cytomegalovirus exposure and HLA in healthy donors. It was with 60 Vbeta and 13 Jbeta primers that the PCR ran. Clones were read by immunoSEQ multiplex PCR, and TCRdb kept only the in-frame ones, dropping some. This repertoire shows some 180,000 clones, around 74% found once; its top ten account for around 3%. At collection, donors were nominally healthy, but unrecorded immune exposures were probable. Note on this clone: The antigen remains undetermined. The junction does not match germline at one end; this may be a read error.

The CDR3 contains 13 residues. CDR1 and CDR2 (germline): MNHNS, SASEGT. Study-level results: Later on, a genetic analysis was performed. It linked a missense variant in DCLRE1C with V- and J-gene trimming of TCR beta. The investigators catalogued some 150 TCR beta chains as cytomegalovirus-associated. In a later analysis, productive TCRs from donors in an Asian-associated ancestry cluster reportedly carried fewer N-insertions than the cohort mean.

The sequence was obtained from a male donor in good health and CMV-seronegative. The rearrangement uses TRBV6-1 and TRBJ2-1, with D hard to call. Sequencing was done on a sample of PBMCs. The CDR3 is CACSFYSYNEQFF. The CDR3 bases are TGTGCCTGCAGCTTTTACTCCTACAATGAGCAGTTCTTC.